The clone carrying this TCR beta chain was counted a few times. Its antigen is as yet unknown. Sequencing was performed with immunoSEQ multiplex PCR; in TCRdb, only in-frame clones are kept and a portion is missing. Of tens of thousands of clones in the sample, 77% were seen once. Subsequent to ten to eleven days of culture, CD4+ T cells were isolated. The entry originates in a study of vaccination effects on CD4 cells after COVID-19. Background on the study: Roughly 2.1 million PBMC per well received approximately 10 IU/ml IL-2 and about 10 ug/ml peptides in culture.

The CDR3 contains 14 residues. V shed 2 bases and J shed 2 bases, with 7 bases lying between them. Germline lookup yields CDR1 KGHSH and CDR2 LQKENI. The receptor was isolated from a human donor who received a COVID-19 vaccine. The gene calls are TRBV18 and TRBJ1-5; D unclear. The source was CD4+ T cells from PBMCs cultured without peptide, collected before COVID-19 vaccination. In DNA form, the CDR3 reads TGTGCCAGCTCACCAAAGGAAGGCAATCAGCCCCAGCATTTT. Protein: CASSPKEGNQPQHF. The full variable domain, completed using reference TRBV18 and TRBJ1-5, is NAGVMQNPRHLVRRRGQEARLRCSPMKGHSHVYWYRQLPEEGLKFMVYLQKENIIDESGMPKERFSAEFPKEGPSILRIQQVVRGDSAAYFCASSPKEGNQPQHFGDGTRLSIL.